Detailed here is one T cell receptor beta chain. This sample was included in a study of blood T cell repertoires in COVID-19. Background on the study: The United States, Italy and Spain were the sources of the acute and convalescent COVID-19 samples. From T cells, B-cell-depleted T cells, or PBMCs came the material, which was cDNA or gDNA.

As processed by the authors: Researchers report that nucleated cell counts were estimated from reference gene primer amplification. Some clones are missing from TCRdb's copy, which holds only in-frame ones; the method was immunoSEQ multiplex PCR. The D gene and trimming were derived from the DNA, and the V and J assignments and clone size from that table. The data contain about 98,000 clones, 70% to 90% of them singletons. Trimming shortened V by 6 bases and J by 3 bases, and 17 bases separated the two germline ends. The length of the CDR3 is 15 residues. Germline V gene sequence: CDR1 MDHEN, CDR2 SYDVKM.

The sequenced sample consisted of peripheral blood. The V gene is TRBV28, the J gene TRBJ1-1, with D maybe TRBD1 (5 bases). This receptor was obtained from a man aged 65 to 85 with acute or convalescent COVID-19. The CDR3 is CASSRKGIRDTEAFF. The CDR3 DNA is TGTGCCAGCAGCAGAAAGGGAATCAGGGACACTGAAGCTTTCTTT.